These 12 T cell receptor beta chains were all obtained from the same sample, sequenced in a study of T cells in Graves' hyperthyroidism and ophthalmopathy (dated by TCRdb to about 2019). Receptor amplification or capture employed multiplex PCR. For sequencing, an Illumina HiSeq 2000 was employed. TCR beta CDR3 regions were amplified from RNA transcripts. The first round of RT-PCR for the TCR CDR3 was performed with the HTBI primer set and the Qiagen OneStep RT-PCR kit. TCRdb ran its own pipeline on the public reads, namely fastp trimming at Q25 and MiXCR clone calling, and kept in-frame beta chains. Rows matching on CDR3 protein sequence are summarized as one entry with the most common DNA and genes. Counted in this sample were about 400,000 distinct CDR3 sequences; about 13% of them appeared once. 9.2% of the sample lies in the top ten. Sequences were obtained from blood. The receptors come from a woman aged 18-29 years with Graves' hyperthyroidism.

V usage is TRBV30 and J usage is TRBJ1-1, with D tentatively TRBD1 (5 bases). Germline V gene lookup returns CDR1 GTSNPN and CDR2 SVGIG (reference sequence). V was pared by 0 bases and J by 0 bases, with 11 bases between. This CDR3 has 15 residues. Written as DNA, the CDR3 is TGTGCCTGGAGTGTACTAGGGGTGCTGAACACTGAAGCTTTCTTT. Protein product: CAWSVLGVLNTEAFF.

Many counts were recorded for this clonotype. This rearrangement joins TRBV12-3 or TRBV12-4 to TRBJ1-1; no clear D. The CDR3 extends over 12 amino acids. V lost 2 bases, J lost 7 bases, and 8 bases lay in between. This CDR3 reads CASSLTAGEAFF. CDR3 DNA sequence: TGTGCCAGCAGTTTAACCGCCGGTGAAGCTTTCTTT.

This clonotype came up many times. This chain links TRBV28 with TRBJ2-7; the match to TRBD1 covers 10 bases. CDR1 is MDHEN, CDR2 SYDVKM, per germline. Trimming at V came to 7 bases and at J to 3 bases, leaving 9 bases not matched to a gene. CDR3 length: 15 residues. The CDR3 DNA sequence: TGTGCCAGCAATCCCCCGGGACAGGGGATCTACGAGCAGTACTTC. This encodes CASNPPGQGIYEQYF.

This clonotype came up a few times. This chain connects TRBV29-1 to TRBJ1-1; D not certain. V was cut by 5 bases and J by 5 bases, with 18 bases left in between. Germline V lookup: CDR1 SQVTM, CDR2 ANQGSEA. The length of the CDR3 is 14 residues. The CDR3 nucleotides are TGCAGCGTTCATCGGGATACGAGTAGGACTGAAGCTTTCTTT. It specifies CSVHRDTSRTEAFF.

The J gene is TRBJ2-1, the V gene TRBV5-1, with TRBD2 matching over 8 bases. CDR3 length: 15 amino acids. Germline V gene sequence: CDR1 SGHRS, CDR2 YFSETQ. The V and J ends lost 0 bases and 11 bases, in that order; junction bases with no gene match: 10. CDR3 sequence (DNA): TGCGCCAGCAGCTTGGAAATCCGGGGGGGGCTGCAGCAGTTCTTC. Amino acid sequence: CASSLEIRGGLQQFF. Combining the CDR3 with reference TRBV5-1 and TRBJ2-1 gives the whole variable domain KAGVTQTPRYLIKTRGQQVTLSCSPISGHRSVSWYQQTPGQGLQFLFEYFSETQRNKGNFPGRFSGRQFSNSRSEMNVSTLELGDSALYLCASSLEIRGGLQQFFGPGTRLTVL.

This clonotype came up many times. The chain is built from TRBV18 and TRBJ2-1; 7 bases line up with TRBD2. The CDR3 extends over 16 amino acids. V gave up 0 bases and J gave up 0 bases; unmatched junction bases: 2. Germline loops: CDR1 KGHSH, CDR2 LQKENI. This CDR3 is CASSPPGLNSYNEQFF. The CDR3 DNA reads as TGTGCCAGCTCACCACCGGGACTAAACTCCTACAATGAGCAGTTCTTC.

This clonotype appeared many times. Here the CDR3 DNA reads TGTGCCAGCAGTTTCCGACAGGGCGGGAGCAATCAGCCCCAGCATTTT. It codes for CASSFRQGGSNQPQHF. The chain couples TRBV12-3 or TRBV12-4 to TRBJ1-5; 7 bases align to TRBD1. The CDR3 covers 16 residues. Losses at the gene ends were 3 bases for V and 1 base for J; bases not matched to a gene: 6.

This clonotype was counted ten times or more. The rearrangement links TRBV7-2 to TRBJ2-1, with no clear D. From germline, CDR1 is SGHTA and CDR2 FQGNSA. The CDR3 extends over 13 amino acids. Trimming removed 5 bases from V and 8 bases from J, with 13 bases in between. The CDR3 DNA reads as TGTGCCAGCAGCCCCCGGACCGGTGATGAGCAGTTCTTC. This translates into CASSPRTGDEQFF. Complete variable domain (other parts from reference TRBV7-2 and TRBJ2-1): GAGVSQSPSNKVTEKGKDVELRCDPISGHTALYWYRQSLGQGLEFLIYFQGNSAPDKSGLPSDRFSAERTGGSVSTLTIQRTQQEDSAVYLCASSPRTGDEQFFGPGTRLTVL.

There are many counts of this clonotype. This chain connects TRBV20-1 to TRBJ2-5, with 7 nucleotides matching TRBD1. Germline lookup yields CDR1 DFQATT and CDR2 SNEGSKA (reference sequence). Losses at the gene ends were 3 bases for V and 5 bases for J; bases not matched to a gene: 6. This CDR3 contains 13 residues. The CDR3 coding sequence is TGCAGTGCTAGCGTTGACAGGGTGGAGACCCAGTACTTC. Residues: CSASVDRVETQYF.

This clonotype was counted at least ten times. J is TRBJ2-7 and V is TRBV12-3 or TRBV12-4; no reliable D call. CDR3 length equals 13 residues. Trimming cost V 3 bases and J 5 bases, with 11 bases left between them. The CDR3: CASSLLSRHEQYF. The CDR3 DNA reads as TGTGCCAGCAGTTTGCTGAGTAGACACGAGCAGTACTTC.

Details on this clonotype: A much larger clone lies one base from this, so it may be a read error. The chain carries TRBV7-8 and TRBJ2-7; D is perhaps TRBD1 or TRBD2 (5 bases each). Germline-derived CDR1 and CDR2 are SGHVS and FQNEAQ. The CDR3 covers 17 residues. Trimming left V 5 bases short and J 5 bases short, with 25 bases between. The CDR3 DNA follows: TGTGCCAGCAGCCCTAGACCCCGGGGCTTGGGTCGGCACGAGCAGTACTTC. Encoded protein: CASSPRPRGLGRHEQYF.

In its sample, this clonotype was seen many times. CDR3 sequence (DNA): TGTGCCAGCAGACCGACAGGTGATGAGAACACTGAAGCTTTCTTT. This gives the protein CASRPTGDENTEAFF. The chain has TRBV2 and TRBJ1-1, with TRBD1 as a possible D gene (6 bases). Trimming took 6 bases from V and 1 from J, leaving 15 bases between them. The CDR3 is made up of 15 amino acids. The germline V gene has CDR1 SNHLY and CDR2 FYNNEI.